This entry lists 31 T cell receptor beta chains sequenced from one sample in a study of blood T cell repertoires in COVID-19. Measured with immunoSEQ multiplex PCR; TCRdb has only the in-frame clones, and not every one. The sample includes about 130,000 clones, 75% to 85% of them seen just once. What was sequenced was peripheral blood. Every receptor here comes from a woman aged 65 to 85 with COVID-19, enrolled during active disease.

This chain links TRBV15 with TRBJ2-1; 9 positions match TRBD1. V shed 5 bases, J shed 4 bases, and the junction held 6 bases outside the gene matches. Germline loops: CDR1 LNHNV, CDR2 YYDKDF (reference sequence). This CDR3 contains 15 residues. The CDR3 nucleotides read TGTGCCACCAGCGGACGACAGGGGGTATACAATGAGCAGTTCTTC. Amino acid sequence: CATSGRQGVYNEQFF.

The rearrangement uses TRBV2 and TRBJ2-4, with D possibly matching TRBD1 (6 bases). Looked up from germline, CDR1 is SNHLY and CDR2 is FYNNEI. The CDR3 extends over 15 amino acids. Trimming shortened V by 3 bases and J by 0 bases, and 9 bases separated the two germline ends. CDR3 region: CASSEGALAKNIQYF. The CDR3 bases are TGTGCCAGCAGTGAGGGGGCACTAGCCAAAAACATTCAGTACTTC.

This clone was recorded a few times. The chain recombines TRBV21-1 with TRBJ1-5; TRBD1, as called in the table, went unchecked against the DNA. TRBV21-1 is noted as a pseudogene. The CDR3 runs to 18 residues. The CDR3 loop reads CASSKDSQTGATRQPQHF. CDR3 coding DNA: TGTGCCAGCAGCAAAGATTCTCAGACAGGCGCAACGAGGCAGCCCCAGCATTTT.

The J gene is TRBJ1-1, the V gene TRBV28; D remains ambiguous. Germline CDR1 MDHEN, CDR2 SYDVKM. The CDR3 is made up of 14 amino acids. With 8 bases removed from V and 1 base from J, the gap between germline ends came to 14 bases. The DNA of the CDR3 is TGTGCCAGCGTAAATGAGGGATCGAACACTGAAGCTTTCTTT. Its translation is CASVNEGSNTEAFF.

The CDR3 here is CASAVPGQGDYGYTF. In nucleotides, the CDR3 is TGTGCCTCAGCCGTGCCGGGACAGGGGGACTATGGCTACACCTTC. The chain has TRBV30 and TRBJ1-2, with 11 positions matching TRBD1. This CDR3 has 15 amino acids. After removal of 7 bases from V and 3 bases from J, the junction contained 10 bases not matched to a gene. Germline CDR1 GTSNPN, CDR2 SVGIG (reference sequence).

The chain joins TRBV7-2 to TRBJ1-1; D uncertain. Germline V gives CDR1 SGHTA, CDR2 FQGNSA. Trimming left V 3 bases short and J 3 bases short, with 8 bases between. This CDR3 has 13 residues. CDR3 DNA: TGTGCCAGCAGCTTCGGGAGGGACACTGAAGCTTTCTTT. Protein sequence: CASSFGRDTEAFF.

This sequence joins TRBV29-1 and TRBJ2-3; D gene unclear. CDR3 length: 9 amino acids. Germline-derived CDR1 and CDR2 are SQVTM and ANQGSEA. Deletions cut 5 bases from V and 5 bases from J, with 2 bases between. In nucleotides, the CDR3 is TGCAGCGTTCGAGATACGCAGTATTTT. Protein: CSVRDTQYF.

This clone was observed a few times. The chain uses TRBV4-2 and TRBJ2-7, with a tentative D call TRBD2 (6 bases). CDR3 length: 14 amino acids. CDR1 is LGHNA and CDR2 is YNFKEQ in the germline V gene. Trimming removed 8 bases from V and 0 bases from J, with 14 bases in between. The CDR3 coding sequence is TGTGCCAGCCGGGGGTCTTTGGGCTCCTACGAGCAGTACTTC. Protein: CASRGSLGSYEQYF.

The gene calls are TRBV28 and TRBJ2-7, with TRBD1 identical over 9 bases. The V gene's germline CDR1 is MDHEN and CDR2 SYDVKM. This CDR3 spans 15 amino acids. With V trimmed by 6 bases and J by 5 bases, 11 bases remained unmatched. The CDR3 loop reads CASRLRQGGRDEQYF. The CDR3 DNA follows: TGTGCCAGCAGGTTGAGACAGGGGGGTAGGGACGAGCAGTACTTC.

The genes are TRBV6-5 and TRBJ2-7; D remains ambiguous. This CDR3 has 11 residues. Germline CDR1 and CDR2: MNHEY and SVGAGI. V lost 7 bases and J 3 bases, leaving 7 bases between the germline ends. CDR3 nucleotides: TGTGCCAGCATTAGAAACTACGAGCAGTACTTC. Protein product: CASIRNYEQYF.

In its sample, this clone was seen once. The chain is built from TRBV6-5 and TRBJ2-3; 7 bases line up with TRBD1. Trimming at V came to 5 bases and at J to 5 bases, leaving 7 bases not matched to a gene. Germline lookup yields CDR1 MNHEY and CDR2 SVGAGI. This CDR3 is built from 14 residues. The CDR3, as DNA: TGTGCCAGCAGTCCACGACAGGGCGGAGATACGCAGTATTTT. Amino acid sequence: CASSPRQGGDTQYF.

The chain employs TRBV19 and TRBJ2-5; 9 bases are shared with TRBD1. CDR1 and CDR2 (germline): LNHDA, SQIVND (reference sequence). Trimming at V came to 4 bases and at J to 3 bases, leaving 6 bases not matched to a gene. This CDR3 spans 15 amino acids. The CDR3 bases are TGTGCCAGTAGTAGCCGGGACAGGGTAAAAGAGACCCAGTACTTC. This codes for CASSSRDRVKETQYF.

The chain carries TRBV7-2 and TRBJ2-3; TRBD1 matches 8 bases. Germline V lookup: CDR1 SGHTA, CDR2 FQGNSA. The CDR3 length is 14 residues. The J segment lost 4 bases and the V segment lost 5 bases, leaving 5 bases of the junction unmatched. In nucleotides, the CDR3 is TGTGCCAGCAGCGTACGACAGGGGCCAGATACGCAGTATTTT. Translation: CASSVRQGPDTQYF.

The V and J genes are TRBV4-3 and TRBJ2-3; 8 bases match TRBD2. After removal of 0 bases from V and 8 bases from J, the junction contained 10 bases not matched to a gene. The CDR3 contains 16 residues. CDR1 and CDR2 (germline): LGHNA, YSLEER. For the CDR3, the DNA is TGCGCCAGCAGCCAAGAGACGGGGGGGCTTATGGTTACGCAGTATTTT. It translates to CASSQETGGLMVTQYF.

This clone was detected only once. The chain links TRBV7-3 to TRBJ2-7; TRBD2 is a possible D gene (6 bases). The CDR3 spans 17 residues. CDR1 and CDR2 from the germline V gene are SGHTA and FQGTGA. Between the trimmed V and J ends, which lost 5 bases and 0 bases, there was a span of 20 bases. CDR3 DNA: TGTGCCAGCAGCCCCACCCGGCGGGACTGGGACTCCTACGAGCAGTACTTC. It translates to CASSPTRRDWDSYEQYF.

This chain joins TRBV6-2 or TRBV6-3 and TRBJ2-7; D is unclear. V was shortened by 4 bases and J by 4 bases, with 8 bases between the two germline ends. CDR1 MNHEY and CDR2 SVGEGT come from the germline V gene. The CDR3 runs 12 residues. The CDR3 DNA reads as TGTGCCAGCAGTTCAGACTCTTACGAGCAGTACTTC. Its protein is CASSSDSYEQYF.

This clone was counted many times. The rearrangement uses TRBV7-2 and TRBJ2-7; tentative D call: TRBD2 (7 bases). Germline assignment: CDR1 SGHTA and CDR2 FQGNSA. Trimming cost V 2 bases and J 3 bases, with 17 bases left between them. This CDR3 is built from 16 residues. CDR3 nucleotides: TGTGCCAGCAGCTTAAGTTTCGGGGGGCCGGTCTACGAGCAGTACTTC. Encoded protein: CASSLSFGGPVYEQYF.

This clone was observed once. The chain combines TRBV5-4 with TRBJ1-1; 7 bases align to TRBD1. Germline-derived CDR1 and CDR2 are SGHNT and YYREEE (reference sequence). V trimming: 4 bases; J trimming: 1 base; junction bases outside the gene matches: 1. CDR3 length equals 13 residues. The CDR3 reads CASSGTANTEAFF. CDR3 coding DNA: TGTGCCAGCAGCGGGACAGCGAACACTGAAGCTTTCTTT.

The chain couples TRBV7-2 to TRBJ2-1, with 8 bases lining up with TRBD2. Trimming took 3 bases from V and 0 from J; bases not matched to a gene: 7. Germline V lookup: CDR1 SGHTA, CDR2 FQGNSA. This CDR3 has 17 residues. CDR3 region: CASSLAGTRSSYNEQFF. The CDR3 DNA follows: TGTGCCAGCAGCTTGGCCGGGACTAGAAGCTCCTACAATGAGCAGTTCTTC. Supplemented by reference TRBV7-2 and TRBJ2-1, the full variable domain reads GAGVSQSPSNKVTEKGKDVELRCDPISGHTALYWYRQSLGQGLEFLIYFQGNSAPDKSGLPSDRFSAERTGGSVSTLTIQRTQQEDSAVYLCASSLAGTRSSYNEQFFGPGTRLTVL.

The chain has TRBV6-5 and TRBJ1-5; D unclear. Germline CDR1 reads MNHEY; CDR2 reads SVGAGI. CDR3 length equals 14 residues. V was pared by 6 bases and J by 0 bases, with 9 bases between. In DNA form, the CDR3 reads TGTGCCAGCAGGGGCCCGTATAGCAATCAGCCCCAGCATTTT. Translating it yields CASRGPYSNQPQHF.

CDR3 DNA sequence: TGTGCCAGCTCACCGATCCAGGGACAGGGCAACAAAAACATTCAGTACTTC. It is translated as CASSPIQGQGNKNIQYF. The chain uses TRBV18 and TRBJ2-4; 9 bases are a match to TRBD1. This CDR3 has 17 amino acids. Germline V gene lookup returns CDR1 KGHSH and CDR2 LQKENI. V was clipped by 3 bases and J by 3 bases; unmatched bases: 9.

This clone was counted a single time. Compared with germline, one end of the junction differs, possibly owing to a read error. The CDR3 spells CACPGTGGPMSF. CDR3 bases: TGTGCCTGTCCCGGGACAGGGGGCCCTATGTCCTTC. V gene TRBV30 combines with J gene TRBJ1-2, with 12 bases lining up with TRBD1. The CDR3 totals 12 residues. The germline V gene has CDR1 GTSNPN and CDR2 SVGIG (reference sequence).

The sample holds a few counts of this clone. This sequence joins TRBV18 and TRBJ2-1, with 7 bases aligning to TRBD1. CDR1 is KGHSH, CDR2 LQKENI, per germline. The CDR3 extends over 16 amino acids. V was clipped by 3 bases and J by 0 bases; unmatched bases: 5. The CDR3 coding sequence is TGTGCCAGCTCACCTGAACAGGGGTACTCCTACAATGAGCAGTTCTTC. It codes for CASSPEQGYSYNEQFF. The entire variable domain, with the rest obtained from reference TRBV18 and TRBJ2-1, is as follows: NAGVMQNPRHLVRRRGQEARLRCSPMKGHSHVYWYRQLPEEGLKFMVYLQKENIIDESGMPKERFSAEFPKEGPSILRIQQVVRGDSAAYFCASSPEQGYSYNEQFFGPGTRLTVL.

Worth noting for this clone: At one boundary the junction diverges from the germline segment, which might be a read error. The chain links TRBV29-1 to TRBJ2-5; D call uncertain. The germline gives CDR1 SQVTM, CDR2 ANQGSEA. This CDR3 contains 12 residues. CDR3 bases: TGCAGCGTTGGTAAGCACGATGGTCTCCATGACTTC. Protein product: CSVGKHDGLHDF.

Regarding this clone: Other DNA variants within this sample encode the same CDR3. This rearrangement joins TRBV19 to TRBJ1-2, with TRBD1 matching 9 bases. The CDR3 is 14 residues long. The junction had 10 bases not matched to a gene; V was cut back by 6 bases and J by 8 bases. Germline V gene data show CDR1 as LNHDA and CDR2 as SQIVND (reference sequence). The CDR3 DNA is TGTGCCAGTAGCCCACCGGGACAGGGTAGCGGCTACACCTTC. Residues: CASSPPGQGSGYTF.

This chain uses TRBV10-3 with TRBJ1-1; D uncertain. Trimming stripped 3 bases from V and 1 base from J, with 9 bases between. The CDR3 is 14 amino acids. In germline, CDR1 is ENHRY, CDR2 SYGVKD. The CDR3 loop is CAISDSTRNTEAFF. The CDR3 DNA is TGTGCCATCAGTGACTCGACACGGAACACTGAAGCTTTCTTT.

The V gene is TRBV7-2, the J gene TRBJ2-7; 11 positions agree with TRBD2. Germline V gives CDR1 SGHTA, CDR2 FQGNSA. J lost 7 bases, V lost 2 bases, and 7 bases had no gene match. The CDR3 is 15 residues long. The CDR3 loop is CASSLFSGGANEQYF. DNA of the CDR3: TGTGCCAGCAGCTTATTTAGCGGGGGGGCCAATGAGCAGTACTTC.

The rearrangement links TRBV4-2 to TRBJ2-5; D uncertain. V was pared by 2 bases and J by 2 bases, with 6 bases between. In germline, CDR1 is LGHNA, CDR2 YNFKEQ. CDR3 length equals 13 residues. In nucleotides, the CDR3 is TGTGCCAGCAGCCAAAATCCACAAGAGACCCAGTACTTC. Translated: CASSQNPQETQYF.

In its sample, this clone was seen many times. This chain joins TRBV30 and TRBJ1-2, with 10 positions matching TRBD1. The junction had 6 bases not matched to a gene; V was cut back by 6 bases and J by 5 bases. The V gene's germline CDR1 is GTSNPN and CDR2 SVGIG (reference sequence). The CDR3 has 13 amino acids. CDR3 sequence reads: CACLRDRGYGYTF. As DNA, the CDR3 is TGTGCCTGTCTCCGGGACAGGGGATATGGCTACACCTTC.

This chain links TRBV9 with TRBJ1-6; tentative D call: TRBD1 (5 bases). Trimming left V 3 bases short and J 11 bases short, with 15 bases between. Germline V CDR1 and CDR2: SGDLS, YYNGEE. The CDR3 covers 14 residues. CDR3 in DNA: TGTGCCAGCAGCGGGACTCCCGGGGGAACACCCCTCCACTTT. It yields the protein CASSGTPGGTPLHF.

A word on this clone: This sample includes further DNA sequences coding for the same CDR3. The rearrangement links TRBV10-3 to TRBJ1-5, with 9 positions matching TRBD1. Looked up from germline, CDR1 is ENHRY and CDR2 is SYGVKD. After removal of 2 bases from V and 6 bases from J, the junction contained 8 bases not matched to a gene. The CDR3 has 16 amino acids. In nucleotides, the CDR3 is TGTGCCATCAGTGAGGGTGGGACAGGGAGTACTCAGCCCCAGCATTTT. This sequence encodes CAISEGGTGSTQPQHF.